These T cell receptor beta chains were read from a single sample in a study of T cells after somatic rescue of genetic block. The data were produced by immunoSEQ multiplex PCR, yet TCRdb's version contains in-frame clones alone and is incomplete. This sample has 15,000 or so clones; around 70% occur once, and the top ten carry around 14%. The material sequenced was peripheral blood mononuclear cells (PBMCs). These receptor sequences come from a boy between 10 and 17 years old. CDR3s include the opening cysteine and the closing phenylalanine or tryptophan. The order of the fields is CDR3 DNA, CDR3 protein, clone size, J gene, D gene, V gene. D genes are given only for firm matches. Not all rows give a size; the values are once, few, many and, for expanded clones, a class.

cdr3_nt: TGCGCCAGCGCGACCCCCTACGAGCAGTACTTC
cdr3_aa: CASATPYEQYF
clone_size: once
j_call: TRBJ2-7
d_call: NA
v_call: TRBV10-2

cdr3_nt: TGCGCCAGCCGCCCCACTATCGACAATGAGCAGTTCTTC
cdr3_aa: CASRPTIDNEQFF
clone_size: NA
j_call: TRBJ2-1
d_call: NA
v_call: TRBV5-1

cdr3_nt: TGCGCCAGCAGCTTGGGACAGGGGAAAGGCTACACCTTC
cdr3_aa: CASSLGQGKGYTF
clone_size: once
j_call: TRBJ1-2
d_call: TRBD1
v_call: TRBV5-1

cdr3_nt: TGCGCCAGCAGCCTCAGGGTAGGACGTGACTATGGCTACACCTTC
cdr3_aa: CASSLRVGRDYGYTF
clone_size: NA
j_call: TRBJ1-2
d_call: NA
v_call: TRBV5-1

cdr3_nt: TGCAGCGTTGCCGGGGGGCCTGAAGCTTTCTTT
cdr3_aa: CSVAGGPEAFF
clone_size: NA
j_call: TRBJ1-1
d_call: NA
v_call: TRBV29-1

cdr3_nt: TGTGCCAGTAGTACCACACCGTTTAGCAATCAGCCCCAGCATTTT
cdr3_aa: CASSTTPFSNQPQHF
clone_size: NA
j_call: TRBJ1-5
d_call: NA
v_call: TRBV19

cdr3_nt: TGTGCCAGCAGTCCACTGACAGGGGGCACTCAGCCCCAGCATTTT
cdr3_aa: CASSPLTGGTQPQHF
clone_size: NA
j_call: TRBJ1-5
d_call: TRBD1
v_call: TRBV27

cdr3_nt: TGTGCCAGCAGTTTATACAGTTCGGACGAGCAGTACTTC
cdr3_aa: CASSLYSSDEQYF
clone_size: NA
j_call: TRBJ2-7
d_call: NA
v_call: TRBV28

cdr3_nt: TGTGCCAGCAGCCAGTGGACAGGGGGCCATTATAGCAATCAGCCCCAGCATTTT
cdr3_aa: CASSQWTGGHYSNQPQHF
clone_size: NA
j_call: TRBJ1-5
d_call: TRBD1
v_call: TRBV4-2

cdr3_nt: TGTGCCAGTAGTATTGGGGGGAGCTTCGGCAATCAGCCCCAGCATTTT
cdr3_aa: CASSIGGSFGNQPQHF
clone_size: NA
j_call: TRBJ1-5
d_call: NA
v_call: TRBV19

cdr3_nt: TGTGCCAGCAGTTACGGGCAGCACCAAGAGACCCAGTACTTC
cdr3_aa: CASSYGQHQETQYF
clone_size: NA
j_call: TRBJ2-5
d_call: NA
v_call: TRBV6-6

cdr3_nt: TGTGCCTGGAGAGGCCCTTGGACAGGGAAGGGCTATGGCTACACCTTC
cdr3_aa: CAWRGPWTGKGYGYTF
clone_size: NA
j_call: TRBJ1-2
d_call: TRBD1
v_call: TRBV30

cdr3_nt: TGTGCCACCTCGGGACTCATGAACACTGAAGCTTTCTTT
cdr3_aa: CATSGLMNTEAFF
clone_size: many
j_call: TRBJ1-1
d_call: NA
v_call: TRBV19

cdr3_nt: TGTGCCAGCAGTTTAGGGTGGGGGGTCCTGAATTCACCCCTCCACTTT
cdr3_aa: CASSLGWGVLNSPLHF
clone_size: once
j_call: TRBJ1-6
d_call: NA
v_call: TRBV28

cdr3_nt: TGTGCCAGTACCGTCGTCGGGACCTACAATGAGCAGTTCTTC
cdr3_aa: CASTVVGTYNEQFF
clone_size: few
j_call: TRBJ2-1
d_call: NA
v_call: TRBV19